This T cell receptor (beta chain) comes out of a study of identical twins. Germline CDR1 SGDLS, CDR2 YYNGEE. The V gene end was trimmed by 3 bases and the J gene end by 8 bases; junction bases not matched to a gene: 6. CDR3 length equals 14 residues. Ten or more counts support this clonotype. Its target is unknown. Study conclusions and caveats: Abundant beta clonotypes from cord blood had fewer insertions, unlike memory repertoires, which showed none. Excess low generation probability was seen in twin-shared out-of-frame alpha sequences.

Template switching added a universal primer binding site, and final cDNA carried unique molecular identifiers. MiXCR, applied by TCRdb to the 5' RACE reads, yields one record per CDR3 protein. The data hold 230,000 or so distinct CDR3 sequences, with about 8.5% observed a single time. These data were also reused for a study on yellow fever vaccine responses in identical twins. That study adds: After vaccination, twins' T cell response reportedly seemed partly convergent, partly personalized.

The J gene is TRBJ1-5, the V gene TRBV9; 9 bases line up with TRBD1. The clonotype was recovered from a woman aged 18-29 years in good health. The sample taken for sequencing was CD8+ T cells sorted from blood. In DNA, the CDR3 is TGTGCCAGCAGCGCAGCGACAGGGGGTGAGCCCCAGCATTTT. Its protein is CASSAATGGEPQHF.